These T cell receptor beta chains were read from a single sample in a study of shared clonotypes between healthy human individuals. Produced via immunoSEQ multiplex PCR; TCRdb's table is partial and in-frame only. This sample has some 1 million clones, with around 76% found just once. The sample taken for sequencing was memory CD4+ T cells sorted from blood. These receptors all come from a man between 18 and 35 years old in good health. Both conserved end residues are part of each CDR3. Each record gives: D gene, clone size, J gene, V gene, CDR3 protein, CDR3 DNA. D genes are given only for firm matches. The size entry is marked missing in some rows and otherwise reads once, few, many or a size class.

D: TRBD1
size: .
J: TRBJ2-1
V: TRBV5-5
CDR3: CASSFDRGQGDEQFF
DNA: TGTGCCAGCAGCTTTGACAGGGGGCAAGGGGATGAGCAGTTCTTC

D: TRBD2
size: .
J: TRBJ2-2
V: TRBV11-2
CDR3: CASSYRRESGELFF
DNA: TGTGCCAGCAGCTATAGGCGGGAGAGCGGGGAGCTGTTTTTT

D: .
size: .
J: TRBJ2-2
V: TRBV6-5
CDR3: CASSYGFFANTGELFF
DNA: TGTGCCAGCAGTTACGGCTTCTTCGCGAACACCGGGGAGCTGTTTTTT

D: TRBD1
size: .
J: TRBJ2-7
V: TRBV11-2
CDR3: CASSVTWGTGYEQYF
DNA: TGTGCCAGCAGCGTTACTTGGGGGACAGGTTACGAGCAGTACTTC

D: .
size: .
J: TRBJ2-3
V: TRBV15
CDR3: CATSVRDASTDTQYF
DNA: TGTGCCACCAGCGTCAGGGACGCTAGCACAGATACGCAGTATTTT

D: .
size: .
J: TRBJ2-6
V: TRBV6-5
CDR3: CASSSAGAGANVLTF
DNA: TGTGCCAGCAGTTCTGCAGGGGCCGGGGCCAACGTCCTGACTTTC

D: TRBD2
size: .
J: TRBJ2-3
V: TRBV10-3
CDR3: CAISESGTSGTDTQYF
DNA: TGTGCCATCAGTGAGTCGGGGACTAGCGGCACAGATACGCAGTATTTT

D: .
size: .
J: TRBJ2-5
V: TRBV4-1
CDR3: CASSRDGKTQYF
DNA: TGCGCCAGCAGCCGAGATGGGAAGACCCAGTACTTC

D: .
size: .
J: TRBJ1-5
V: TRBV12-5
CDR3: CASGLVRAGSSAHQPQHF
DNA: TGTGCTAGTGGTTTGGTAAGGGCAGGGAGTTCTGCACATCAGCCCCAGCATTTT

D: .
size: once
J: TRBJ2-5
V: TRBV7-9
CDR3: CASSLEGPATQYF
DNA: TGTGCCAGCAGCTTGGAGGGCCCTGCGACCCAGTACTTC

D: TRBD1
size: .
J: TRBJ1-2
V: TRBV28
CDR3: CASSLLQGFSPGYTF
DNA: TGTGCCAGCAGTTTGCTACAGGGGTTTAGTCCTGGCTACACCTTC

D: TRBD1
size: many
J: TRBJ2-7
V: TRBV7-2
CDR3: CASSPGQEARKNYEQYF
DNA: TGTGCCAGCAGCCCGGGACAGGAAGCTCGCAAAAACTACGAGCAGTACTTC

D: .
size: .
J: TRBJ2-6
V: TRBV29-1
CDR3: CSATGFVSGANVLTF
DNA: TGCAGCGCGACAGGATTTGTCTCTGGGGCCAACGTCCTGACTTTC

D: .
size: few
J: TRBJ1-4
V: TRBV7-3
CDR3: CASSPGQATNEKLFF
DNA: TGTGCCAGCAGCCCAGGACAAGCAACTAATGAAAAACTGTTTTTT

D: TRBD2
size: .
J: TRBJ2-1
V: TRBV4-2
CDR3: CASSQEVPGGAYNEQFF
DNA: TGTGCCAGCAGCCAAGAGGTCCCCGGGGGGGCCTACAATGAGCAGTTCTTC

D: .
size: .
J: TRBJ2-5
V: TRBV6-1
CDR3: CAILPGTQETQYF
DNA: TGTGCCATCCTCCCTGGGACCCAAGAGACCCAGTACTTC

D: .
size: once
J: TRBJ2-7
V: TRBV5-1
CDR3: CASSLFSFRGGDEQYF
DNA: TGCGCCAGCAGCTTGTTCTCCTTCCGGGGCGGCGACGAGCAGTACTTC

D: .
size: .
J: TRBJ2-7
V: TRBV11-2
CDR3: CASSLGGGNEQYF
DNA: TGTGCCAGCAGCTTAGGCGGGGGCAACGAGCAGTACTTC

D: .
size: few
J: TRBJ1-1
V: TRBV10-3
CDR3: CAISATSNTEAFF
DNA: TGTGCCATCAGCGCTACATCGAACACTGAAGCTTTCTTT

D: TRBD1
size: once
J: TRBJ1-1
V: TRBV6-5
CDR3: CASSKKTGRNTEAFF
DNA: TGTGCCAGCAGTAAGAAGACAGGGAGGAACACTGAAGCTTTCTTT

D: TRBD1
size: .
J: TRBJ1-5
V: TRBV2
CDR3: CASRQTGIGQPQHF
DNA: TGTGCCAGCAGACAGACAGGGATCGGTCAGCCCCAGCATTTT

D: TRBD2
size: .
J: TRBJ2-1
V: TRBV5-1
CDR3: CASRSSTSALGNEQFF
DNA: TGCGCCAGCAGGTCCTCGACTAGCGCCCTCGGGAATGAGCAGTTCTTC

D: TRBD1
size: .
J: TRBJ2-5
V: TRBV11-2
CDR3: CASTPGQGGETQYF
DNA: TGTGCCAGCACACCGGGACAGGGGGGAGAGACCCAGTACTTC

D: .
size: .
J: TRBJ2-7
V: TRBV5-1
CDR3: CASSLASGYTYEQYF
DNA: TGCGCCAGCAGCTTGGCCTCTGGGTATACCTACGAGCAGTACTTC

D: .
size: .
J: TRBJ2-3
V: TRBV5-4
CDR3: CASSLEPDSLPTDTQYF
DNA: TGTGCCAGCAGCTTGGAGCCGGACAGCTTGCCCACAGATACGCAGTATTTT

D: TRBD2
size: .
J: TRBJ2-7
V: TRBV6-6
CDR3: CASSKEAGGYEQYF
DNA: TGTGCCAGCAGCAAAGAAGCGGGAGGATACGAGCAGTACTTC

D: .
size: .
J: TRBJ1-1
V: TRBV5-1
CDR3: CASRQYTEAFF
DNA: TGCGCCAGCAGGCAGTACACTGAAGCTTTCTTT

D: .
size: .
J: TRBJ1-4
V: TRBV28
CDR3: CASRPSGGPNEKLFF
DNA: TGTGCCAGCAGACCTTCCGGAGGGCCTAATGAAAAACTGTTTTTT

D: .
size: .
J: TRBJ2-5
V: TRBV7-2
CDR3: CASSLDLTRGQYF
DNA: TGTGCCAGCAGCTTAGATCTGACAAGGGGCCAGTACTTC

D: TRBD1
size: once
J: TRBJ2-7
V: TRBV2
CDR3: CASREDRGPSYEQYF
DNA: TGTGCCAGCAGGGAGGACAGGGGGCCCTCCTACGAGCAGTACTTC

D: TRBD1
size: many
J: TRBJ1-5
V: TRBV19
CDR3: CASSRDRGFGNQPQHF
DNA: TGTGCCAGTAGTAGGGACAGGGGTTTTGGGAATCAGCCCCAGCATTTT

D: .
size: .
J: TRBJ2-6
V: TRBV18
CDR3: CASSPSQNSGANVLTF
DNA: TGTGCCAGCTCACCAAGTCAAAACTCTGGGGCCAACGTCCTGACTTTC

D: TRBD1
size: .
J: TRBJ1-5
V: TRBV2
CDR3: CASRDRVGNQPQHF
DNA: TGTGCCAGCAGGGACAGGGTAGGCAATCAGCCCCAGCATTTT